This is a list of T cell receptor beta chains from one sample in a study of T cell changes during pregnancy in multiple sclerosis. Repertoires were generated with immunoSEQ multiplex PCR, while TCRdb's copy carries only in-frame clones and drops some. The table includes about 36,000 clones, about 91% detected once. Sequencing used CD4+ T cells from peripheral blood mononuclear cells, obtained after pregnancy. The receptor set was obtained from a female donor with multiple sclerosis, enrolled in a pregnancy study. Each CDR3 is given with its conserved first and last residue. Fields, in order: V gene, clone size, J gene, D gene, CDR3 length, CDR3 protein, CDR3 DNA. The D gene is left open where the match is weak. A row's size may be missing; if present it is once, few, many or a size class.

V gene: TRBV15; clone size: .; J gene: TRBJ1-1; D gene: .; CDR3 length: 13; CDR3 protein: CATSRDRGTEAFF; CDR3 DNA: TGTGCCACCAGCAGAGATCGGGGCACTGAAGCTTTCTTT
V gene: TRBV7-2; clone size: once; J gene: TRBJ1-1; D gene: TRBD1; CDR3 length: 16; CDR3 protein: CASSLAWGAGGKEAFF; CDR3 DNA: TGTGCCAGCAGCTTAGCCTGGGGGGCAGGGGGTAAGGAAGCTTTCTTT
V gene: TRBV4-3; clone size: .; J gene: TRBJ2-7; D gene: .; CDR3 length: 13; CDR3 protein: CASSEERGRAEYF; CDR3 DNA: TGCGCCAGCAGTGAGGAGAGGGGGAGAGCGGAGTACTTC
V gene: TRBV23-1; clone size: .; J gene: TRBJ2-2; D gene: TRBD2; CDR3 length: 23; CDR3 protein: CASRVRGPWLAGGRRGYTGELFF; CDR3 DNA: TGCGCCAGCAGAGTCAGGGGTCCCTGGCTAGCGGGAGGGCGGAGGGGTTACACCGGGGAGCTGTTTTTT
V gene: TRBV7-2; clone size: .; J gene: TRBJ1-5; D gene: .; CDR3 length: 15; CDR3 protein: CASSFDRNYMWPQHF; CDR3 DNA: TGTGCCAGCAGCTTCGACAGGAACTACATGTGGCCCCAGCATTTT
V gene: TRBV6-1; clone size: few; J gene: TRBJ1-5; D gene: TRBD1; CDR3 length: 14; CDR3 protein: CASSLDRGNQPQHF; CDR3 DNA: TGTGCCAGCAGCTTAGACAGGGGAAATCAGCCCCAGCATTTT
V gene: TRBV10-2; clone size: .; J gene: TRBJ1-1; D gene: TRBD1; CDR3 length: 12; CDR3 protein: CASSEDRAEAFF; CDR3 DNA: TGCGCCAGCAGTGAAGACAGGGCTGAAGCTTTCTTT
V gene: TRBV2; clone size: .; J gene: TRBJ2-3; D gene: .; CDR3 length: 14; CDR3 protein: CASMVGGAKDTQYF; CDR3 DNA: TGTGCCAGCATGGTGGGGGGGGCAAAAGATACGCAGTATTTT
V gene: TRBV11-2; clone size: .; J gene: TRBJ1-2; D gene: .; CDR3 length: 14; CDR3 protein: CASSSEATGRAYTF; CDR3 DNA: TGTGCCAGCAGCTCCGAAGCAACAGGGCGTGCCTACACCTTC
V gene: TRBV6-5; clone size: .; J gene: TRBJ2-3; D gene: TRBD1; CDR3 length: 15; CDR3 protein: CASSPRTGEADTQYF; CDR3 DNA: TGTGCCAGCAGTCCCCGGACAGGGGAAGCAGATACGCAGTATTTT
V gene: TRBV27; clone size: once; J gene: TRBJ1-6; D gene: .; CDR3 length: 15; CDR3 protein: CASSLNAGAHSPLHF; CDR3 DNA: TGTGCCAGCAGTCTTAACGCAGGGGCGCATTCACCCCTCCACTTT
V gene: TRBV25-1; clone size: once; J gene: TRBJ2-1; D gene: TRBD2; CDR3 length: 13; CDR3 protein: CASSDTSVPTQFF; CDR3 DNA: TGTGCCAGCAGTGACACTAGCGTCCCCACACAGTTCTTC
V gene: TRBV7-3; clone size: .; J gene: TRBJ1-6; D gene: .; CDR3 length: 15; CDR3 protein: CASSSTGDGNSPLHF; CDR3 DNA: TGTGCCAGCAGCTCTACGGGAGACGGGAATTCACCCCTCCACTTT
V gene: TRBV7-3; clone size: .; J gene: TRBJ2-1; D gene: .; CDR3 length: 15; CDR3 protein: CASSFWGADYNEQFF; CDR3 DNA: TGTGCCAGCAGCTTTTGGGGCGCCGACTACAATGAGCAGTTCTTC
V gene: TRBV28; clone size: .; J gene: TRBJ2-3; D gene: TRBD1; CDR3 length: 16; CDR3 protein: CASSGAGTGVKDTQYF; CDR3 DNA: TGTGCCAGCAGTGGGGCCGGGACAGGGGTGAAGGATACGCAGTATTTT
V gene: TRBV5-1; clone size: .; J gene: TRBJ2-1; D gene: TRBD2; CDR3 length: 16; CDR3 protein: CASSLTSGGHYNEQFF; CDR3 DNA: TGCGCCAGCAGCTTAACCAGCGGGGGACACTACAATGAGCAGTTCTTC
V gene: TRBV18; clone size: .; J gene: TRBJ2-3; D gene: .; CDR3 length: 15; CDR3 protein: CASSPRTASTDTQYF; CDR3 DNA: TGTGCCAGCTCTCCTCGGACAGCTAGCACAGATACGCAGTATTTT
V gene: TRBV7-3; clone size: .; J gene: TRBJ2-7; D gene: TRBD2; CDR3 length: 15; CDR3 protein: CASSLTSGGVYEQYF; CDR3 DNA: TGTGCCAGCAGCCTGACTAGCGGGGGCGTCTACGAGCAGTACTTC
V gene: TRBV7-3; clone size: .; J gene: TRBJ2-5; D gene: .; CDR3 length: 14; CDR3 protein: CASSLWGVGETQYF; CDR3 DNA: TGTGCCAGCAGCTTATGGGGAGTCGGGGAGACCCAGTACTTC
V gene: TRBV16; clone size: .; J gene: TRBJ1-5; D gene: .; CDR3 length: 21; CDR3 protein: CASSQHTLTGPYGLSNQPQHF; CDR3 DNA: TGTGCCAGCAGCCAACATACTTTAACGGGTCCCTACGGACTTAGCAATCAGCCCCAGCATTTT
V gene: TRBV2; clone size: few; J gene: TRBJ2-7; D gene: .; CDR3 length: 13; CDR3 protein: CASEGQVAYEQYF; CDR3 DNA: TGTGCCAGCGAGGGTCAGGTTGCCTACGAGCAGTACTTC
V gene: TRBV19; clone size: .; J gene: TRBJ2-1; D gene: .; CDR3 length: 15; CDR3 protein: CASSIPGHRDNEQFF; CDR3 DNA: TGTGCCAGTAGTATCCCAGGACACAGGGACAATGAGCAGTTCTTC
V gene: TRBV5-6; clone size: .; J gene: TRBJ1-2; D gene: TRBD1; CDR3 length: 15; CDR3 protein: CASSLGQGLRRGYTF; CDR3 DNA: TGTGCCAGCAGCCTAGGACAGGGGCTGAGGAGGGGCTACACCTTC
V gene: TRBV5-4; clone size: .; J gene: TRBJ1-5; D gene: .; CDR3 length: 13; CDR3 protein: CASSRDRNQPQHF; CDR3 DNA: TGTGCCAGCAGCCGCGACAGGAATCAGCCCCAGCATTTT
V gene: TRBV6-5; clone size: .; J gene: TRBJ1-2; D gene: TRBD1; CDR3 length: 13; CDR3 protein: CASKRQGSDGYTF; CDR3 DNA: TGTGCCAGCAAAAGACAGGGGTCCGATGGCTACACCTTC
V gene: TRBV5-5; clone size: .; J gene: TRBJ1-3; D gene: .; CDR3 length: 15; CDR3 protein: CASSSHRVPGNTIYF; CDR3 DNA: TGTGCCAGCAGTTCGCACCGGGTCCCCGGAAACACCATATATTTT
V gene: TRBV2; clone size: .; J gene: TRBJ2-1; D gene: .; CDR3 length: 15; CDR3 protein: CASSERQVPPNEQFF; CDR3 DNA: TGTGCCAGCAGTGAAAGGCAGGTTCCCCCCAATGAGCAGTTCTTC
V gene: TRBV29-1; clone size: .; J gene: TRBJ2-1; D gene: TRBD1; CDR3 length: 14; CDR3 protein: CSVLGQGPYNEQFF; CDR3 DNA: TGCAGCGTATTGGGACAGGGACCCTACAATGAGCAGTTCTTC
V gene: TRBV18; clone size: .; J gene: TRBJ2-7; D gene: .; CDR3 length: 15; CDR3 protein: CASSPPENRANEQYF; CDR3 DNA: TGTGCCAGCTCACCACCGGAGAACAGGGCGAACGAGCAGTACTTC
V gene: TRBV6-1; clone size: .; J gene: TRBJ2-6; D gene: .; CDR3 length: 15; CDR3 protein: CASSEGTLLGDVLTF; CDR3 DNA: TGTGCCAGCAGTGAAGGGACACTACTGGGCGACGTCCTGACTTTC
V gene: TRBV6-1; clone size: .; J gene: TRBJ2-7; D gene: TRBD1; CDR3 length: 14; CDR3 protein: CASSGRDRGYEQYF; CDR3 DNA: TGTGCCAGCAGTGGAAGGGACAGGGGCTACGAGCAGTACTTC
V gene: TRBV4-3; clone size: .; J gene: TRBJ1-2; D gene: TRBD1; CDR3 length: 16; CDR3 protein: CASSQEWRQGDYGYTF; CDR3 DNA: TGCGCCAGCAGCCAAGAATGGAGACAGGGGGACTATGGCTACACCTTC
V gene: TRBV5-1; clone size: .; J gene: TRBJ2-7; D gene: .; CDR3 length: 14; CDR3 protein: CASSLEGTPYEQYF; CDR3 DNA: TGCGCCAGCAGCTTGGAAGGGACACCTTACGAGCAGTACTTC
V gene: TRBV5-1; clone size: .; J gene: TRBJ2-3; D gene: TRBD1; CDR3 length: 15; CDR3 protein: CASSPADRGTDTQYF; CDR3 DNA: TGCGCCAGCAGTCCCGCCGACAGGGGCACAGATACGCAGTATTTT
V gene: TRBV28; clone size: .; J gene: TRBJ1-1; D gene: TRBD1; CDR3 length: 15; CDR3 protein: CASSGTGEVNTEAFF; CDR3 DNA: TGTGCCAGCAGTGGAACAGGGGAAGTGAACACTGAAGCTTTCTTT
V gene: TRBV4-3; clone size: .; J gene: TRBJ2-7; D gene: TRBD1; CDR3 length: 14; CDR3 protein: CASSTRTGAYEQYF; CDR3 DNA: TGCGCCAGCAGCACTCGGACAGGGGCCTACGAGCAGTACTTC
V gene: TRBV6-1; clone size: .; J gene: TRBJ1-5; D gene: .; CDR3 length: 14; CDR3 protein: CAGKNPGDNQPQHF; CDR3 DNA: TGTGCCGGAAAAAATCCAGGGGATAATCAGCCCCAGCATTTT
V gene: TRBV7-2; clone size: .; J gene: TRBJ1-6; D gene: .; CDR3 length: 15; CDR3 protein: CASSLGHSTNSPLHF; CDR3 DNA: TGTGCCAGCAGCTTAGGACACTCGACTAATTCACCCCTCCACTTT
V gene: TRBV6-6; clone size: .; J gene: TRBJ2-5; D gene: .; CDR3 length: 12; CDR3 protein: CASSRPRETQYF; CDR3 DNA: TGTGCCAGCAGTCGCCCCCGGGAGACCCAGTACTTC
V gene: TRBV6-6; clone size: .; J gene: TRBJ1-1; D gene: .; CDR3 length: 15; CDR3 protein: CASSRPTRGNTEAFF; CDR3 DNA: TGTGCCAGCAGTCGACCCACCAGGGGGAACACTGAAGCTTTCTTT
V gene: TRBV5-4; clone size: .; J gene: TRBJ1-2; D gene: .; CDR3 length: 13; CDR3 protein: CASSSGQNYGYTF; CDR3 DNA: TGTGCCAGCAGCTCTGGCCAGAACTATGGCTACACCTTC
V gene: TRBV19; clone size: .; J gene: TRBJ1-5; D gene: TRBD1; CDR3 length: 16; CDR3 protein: CASSVFPGTGNQPQHF; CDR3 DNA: TGTGCCAGTAGTGTATTCCCTGGGACAGGGAATCAGCCCCAGCATTTT
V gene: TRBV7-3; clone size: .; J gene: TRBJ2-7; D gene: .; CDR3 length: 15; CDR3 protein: CASSLGPGSIYEQYF; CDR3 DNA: TGTGCCAGCAGCTTAGGGCCCGGGAGTATCTACGAGCAGTACTTC
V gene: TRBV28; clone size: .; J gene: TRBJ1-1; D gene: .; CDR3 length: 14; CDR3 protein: CASSLEQLWTEAFF; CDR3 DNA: TGTGCCAGCAGTTTGGAACAGCTGTGGACTGAAGCTTTCTTT
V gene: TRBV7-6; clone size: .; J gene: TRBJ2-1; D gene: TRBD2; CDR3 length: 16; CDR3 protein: CASSPRLAGGVHEQFF; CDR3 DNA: TGTGCCAGCAGCCCTAGACTAGCGGGGGGGGTACATGAGCAGTTCTTC
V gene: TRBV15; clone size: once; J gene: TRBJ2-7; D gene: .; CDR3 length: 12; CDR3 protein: CATSRSFYEQYF; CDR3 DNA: TGTGCCACCAGCAGATCGTTCTACGAGCAGTACTTC
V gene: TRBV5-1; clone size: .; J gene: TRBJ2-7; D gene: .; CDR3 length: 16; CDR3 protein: CASSLGGGRALYEQYF; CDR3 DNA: TGCGCCAGCAGCCTAGGGGGGGGCAGGGCACTGTACGAGCAGTACTTC
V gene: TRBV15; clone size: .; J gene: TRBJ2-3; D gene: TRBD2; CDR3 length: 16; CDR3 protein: CATSRTKGLGTDTQYF; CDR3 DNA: TGTGCCACCAGCAGAACAAAGGGACTAGGCACAGATACGCAGTATTTT
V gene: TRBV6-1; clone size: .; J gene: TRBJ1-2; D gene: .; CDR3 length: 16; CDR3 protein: CASSERDRGVLYGYTF; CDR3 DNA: TGTGCCAGCAGTGAACGCGACCGCGGTGTTTTGTATGGCTACACCTTC
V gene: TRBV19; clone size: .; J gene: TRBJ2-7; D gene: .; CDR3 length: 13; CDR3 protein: CASSKTGIYEQYF; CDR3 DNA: TGTGCCAGTAGTAAAACAGGGATCTACGAGCAGTACTTC